What follows are 8 T cell receptor beta chains derived from one specimen sequenced in a study of graft-versus-host responses after intestinal transplantation. Generated by immunoSEQ multiplex PCR, the TCRdb table keeps only in-frame clones and is missing some. The sample shows over 100,000 clones, roughly 91% of them seen only once. No antigen has been assigned to these receptors. The sequencing here drew on unstimulated CD4+ T cells sorted from spleen or lymph node cells, taken before intestinal transplant. The receptor set was obtained from a human donor who received an intestinal transplant.

The V and J genes are TRBV6-1 and TRBJ1-5; D gene uncertain. The CDR3 has 14 amino acids. Trimming removed 5 bases at V and 8 bases at J, with 16 bases between. Germline assignment: CDR1 MNHNS and CDR2 SASEGT. CDR3 region: CASSYPPGSKPQHF. In nucleotides, the CDR3 is TGTGCCAGCAGTTATCCCCCGGGTTCGAAGCCCCAGCATTTT.

This clone was counted only a few times. This chain uses TRBV9 with TRBJ2-6; D unresolved. The CDR3 runs 14 residues. Germline assignment: CDR1 SGDLS and CDR2 YYNGEE. The V end was cut by 0 bases, the J end by 2 bases, with 3 bases between. The CDR3 DNA is TGTGCCAGCAGCGTAGTAGCTGGGGCCAACGTCCTGACTTTC. This encodes CASSVVAGANVLTF.

This sequence joins TRBV5-8 and TRBJ2-7; D is undetermined. The V gene's germline CDR1 is SGHTS and CDR2 YDEGEE. Trimming shortened V by 0 bases and J by 6 bases, and 7 bases separated the two germline ends. The CDR3 runs 12 residues. The CDR3 DNA reads TGTGCCAGCAGCTTGGATTTACTCGAGCAGTACTTC. It codes for CASSLDLLEQYF.

The chain employs TRBV5-1 and TRBJ2-1; TRBD1 matches at 9 bases. This CDR3 is 15 amino acids long. V lost 5 bases and J lost 3; bases outside the gene matches: 6. Germline V gene data show CDR1 as SGHRS and CDR2 as YFSETQ. CDR3 in DNA: TGCGCCAGCAGAAATGGACAGGGGTTCTACAATGAGCAGTTCTTC. As protein: CASRNGQGFYNEQFF.

This clone came up a few times. The V gene is TRBV4-1, the J gene TRBJ1-4; 7 bases line up with TRBD1. Germline V gene data show CDR1 as MGHRA and CDR2 as YSYEKL. CDR3 size: 16 residues. V gave up 3 bases and J gave up 7 bases; unmatched junction bases: 11. CDR3 nucleotide sequence: TGCGCCAGCAGCCAGGCTCCGACAGGGTCCGGTGAAAAACTGTTTTTT. Protein product: CASSQAPTGSGEKLFF.

V and J are TRBV5-6 and TRBJ1-2, with 7 bases identical to TRBD1. CDR3 length equals 18 residues. The V gene's germline CDR1 is SGHDT and CDR2 YYEEEE. J was trimmed by 8 bases and V by 3 bases; bases with no gene match: 22. This CDR3 is CASSSGEVQGLGGVGYTF. DNA for the CDR3: TGTGCCAGCAGCTCGGGCGAAGTACAGGGGCTCGGGGGAGTGGGCTACACCTTC.

This rearrangement joins TRBV6-5 to TRBJ2-7; 8 nucleotides match TRBD2. The CDR3 has 16 residues. The V gene end was trimmed by 0 bases and the J gene end by 0 bases; junction bases not matched to a gene: 4. Germline CDR1 and CDR2: MNHEY and SVGAGI. Here the CDR3 reads CASSYSVSGTSYEQYF. The CDR3 DNA reads TGTGCCAGCAGTTACTCGGTTAGCGGGACCTCCTACGAGCAGTACTTC.

Comment on this clone: Different DNA sequences within this sample yield the same CDR3. The rearrangement joins TRBV9 to TRBJ2-7, with no clear D. Trimming shortened V by 0 bases and J by 3 bases, and 7 bases separated the two germline ends. The germline V gene encodes CDR1 SGDLS and CDR2 YYNGEE. The CDR3 is 13 residues long. CDR3 nucleotide sequence: TGTGCCAGCAGCGTAGAGGCAGGCTACGAGCAGTACTTC. Amino acids: CASSVEAGYEQYF.